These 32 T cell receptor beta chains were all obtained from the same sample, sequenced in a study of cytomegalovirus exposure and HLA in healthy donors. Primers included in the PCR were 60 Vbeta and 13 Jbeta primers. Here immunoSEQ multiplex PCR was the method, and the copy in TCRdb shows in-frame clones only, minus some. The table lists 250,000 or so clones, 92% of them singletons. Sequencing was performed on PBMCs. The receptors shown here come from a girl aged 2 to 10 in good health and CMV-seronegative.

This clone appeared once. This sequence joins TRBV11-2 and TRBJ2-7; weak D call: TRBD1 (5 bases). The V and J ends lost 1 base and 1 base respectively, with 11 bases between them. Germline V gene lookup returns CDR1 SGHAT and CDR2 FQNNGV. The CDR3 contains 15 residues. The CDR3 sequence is CASSLVLDRSYEQYF. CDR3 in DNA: TGTGCCAGCAGCTTAGTCTTAGACAGATCCTACGAGCAGTACTTC.

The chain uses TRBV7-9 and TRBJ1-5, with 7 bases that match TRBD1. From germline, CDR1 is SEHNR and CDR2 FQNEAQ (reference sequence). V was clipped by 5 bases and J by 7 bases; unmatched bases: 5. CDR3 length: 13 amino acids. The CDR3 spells CASSQTGSQPQHF. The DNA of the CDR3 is TGTGCCAGCAGCCAGACAGGGTCCCAGCCCCAGCATTTT.

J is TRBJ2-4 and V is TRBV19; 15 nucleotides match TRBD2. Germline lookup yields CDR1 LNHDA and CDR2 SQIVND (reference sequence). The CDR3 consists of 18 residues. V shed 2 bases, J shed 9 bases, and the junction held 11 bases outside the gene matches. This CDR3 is CASSIKGTSGGPLGIQYF. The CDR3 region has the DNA TGTGCCAGTAGTATAAAGGGGACTAGCGGGGGGCCCCTAGGCATTCAGTACTTC. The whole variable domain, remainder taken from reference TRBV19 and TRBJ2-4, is DGGITQSPKYLFRKEGQNVTLSCEQNLNHDAMYWYRQDPGQGLRLIYYSQIVNDFQKGDIAEGYSVSREKKESFPLTVTSAQKNPTAFYLCASSIKGTSGGPLGIQYFGAGTRLSVL.

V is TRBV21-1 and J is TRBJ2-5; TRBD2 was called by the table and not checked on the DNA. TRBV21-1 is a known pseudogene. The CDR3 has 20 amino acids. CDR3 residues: CASSKGGSPRLAGEGETQYF. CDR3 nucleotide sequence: TGTGCCAGCAGCAAAGGAGGGAGTCCGCGACTAGCGGGAGAAGGAGAGACCCAGTACTTC.

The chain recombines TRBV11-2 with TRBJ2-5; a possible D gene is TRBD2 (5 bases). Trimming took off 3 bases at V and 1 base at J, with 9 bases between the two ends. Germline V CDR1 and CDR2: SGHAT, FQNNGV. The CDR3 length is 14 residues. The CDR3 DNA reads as TGTGCCAGCAGCTTGGACTGGTCCCAAGAGACCCAGTACTTC. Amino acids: CASSLDWSQETQYF.

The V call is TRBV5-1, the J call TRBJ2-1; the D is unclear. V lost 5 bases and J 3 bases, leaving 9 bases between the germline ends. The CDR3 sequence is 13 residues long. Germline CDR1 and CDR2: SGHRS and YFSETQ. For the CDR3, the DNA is TGCGCCAGCAGGATTGACAACTACAATGAGCAGTTCTTC. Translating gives CASRIDNYNEQFF.

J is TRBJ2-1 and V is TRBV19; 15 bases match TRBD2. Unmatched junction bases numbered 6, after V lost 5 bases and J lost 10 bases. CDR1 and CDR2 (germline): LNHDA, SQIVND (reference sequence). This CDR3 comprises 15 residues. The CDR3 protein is CASSPRTSGRAEQFF. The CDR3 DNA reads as TGTGCCAGTAGTCCCCGGACTAGCGGGAGGGCCGAGCAGTTCTTC. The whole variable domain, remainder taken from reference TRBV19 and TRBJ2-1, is DGGITQSPKYLFRKEGQNVTLSCEQNLNHDAMYWYRQDPGQGLRLIYYSQIVNDFQKGDIAEGYSVSREKKESFPLTVTSAQKNPTAFYLCASSPRTSGRAEQFFGPGTRLTVL.

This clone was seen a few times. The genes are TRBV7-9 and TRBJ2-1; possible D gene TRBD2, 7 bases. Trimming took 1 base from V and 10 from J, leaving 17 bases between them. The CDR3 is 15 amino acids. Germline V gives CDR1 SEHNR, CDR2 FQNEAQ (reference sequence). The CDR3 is CASSLGGGGPGEQFF. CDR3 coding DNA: TGTGCCAGCAGCTTAGGTGGGGGGGGGCCGGGGGAGCAGTTCTTC.

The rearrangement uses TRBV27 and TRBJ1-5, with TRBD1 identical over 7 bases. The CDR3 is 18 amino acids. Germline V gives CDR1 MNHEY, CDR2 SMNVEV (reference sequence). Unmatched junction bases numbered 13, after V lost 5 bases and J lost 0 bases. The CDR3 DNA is TGTGCCAGCAGTCGCACGACTACAGGGGTTTATAGCAATCAGCCCCAGCATTTT. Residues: CASSRTTTGVYSNQPQHF.

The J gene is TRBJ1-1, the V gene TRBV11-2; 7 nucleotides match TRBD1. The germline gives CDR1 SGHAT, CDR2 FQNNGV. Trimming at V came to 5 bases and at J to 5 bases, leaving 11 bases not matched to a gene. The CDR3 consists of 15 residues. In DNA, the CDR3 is TGTGCCAGCAGCCCGTCGACAGGGAGGAGTACTGAAGCTTTCTTT. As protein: CASSPSTGRSTEAFF.

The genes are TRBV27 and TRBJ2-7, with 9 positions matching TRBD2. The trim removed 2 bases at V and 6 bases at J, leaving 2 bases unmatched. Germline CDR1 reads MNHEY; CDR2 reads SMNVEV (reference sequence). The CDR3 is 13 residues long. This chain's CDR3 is CASSLGLASEQYF. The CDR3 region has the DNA TGTGCCAGCAGTTTAGGACTAGCGTCCGAGCAGTACTTC.

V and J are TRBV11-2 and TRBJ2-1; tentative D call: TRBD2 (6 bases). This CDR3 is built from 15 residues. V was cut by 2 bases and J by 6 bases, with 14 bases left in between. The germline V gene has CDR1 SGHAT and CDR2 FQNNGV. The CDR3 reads CASSLTRLGLNEQFF. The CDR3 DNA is TGTGCCAGCAGCTTAACGAGACTAGGGCTCAATGAGCAGTTCTTC. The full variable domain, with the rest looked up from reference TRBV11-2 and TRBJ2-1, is EAGVAQSPRYKIIEKRQSVAFWCNPISGHATLYWYQQILGQGPKLLIQFQNNGVVDDSQLPKDRFSAERLKGVDSTLKIQPAKLEDSAVYLCASSLTRLGLNEQFFGPGTRLTVL.

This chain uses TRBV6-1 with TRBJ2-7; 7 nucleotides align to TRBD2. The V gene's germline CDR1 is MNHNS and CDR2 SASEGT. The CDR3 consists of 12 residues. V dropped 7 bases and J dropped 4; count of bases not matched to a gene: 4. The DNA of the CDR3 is TGTGCCAGCAAGGGCGGGGGTTACGAGCAGTACTTC. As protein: CASKGGGYEQYF.

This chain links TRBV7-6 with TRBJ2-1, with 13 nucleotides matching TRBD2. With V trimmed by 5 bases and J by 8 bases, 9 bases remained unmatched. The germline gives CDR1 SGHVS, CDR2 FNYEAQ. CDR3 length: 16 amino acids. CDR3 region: CASSQTSGRAKDEQFF. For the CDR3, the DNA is TGTGCCAGCAGCCAAACTAGCGGGAGGGCCAAGGATGAGCAGTTCTTC.

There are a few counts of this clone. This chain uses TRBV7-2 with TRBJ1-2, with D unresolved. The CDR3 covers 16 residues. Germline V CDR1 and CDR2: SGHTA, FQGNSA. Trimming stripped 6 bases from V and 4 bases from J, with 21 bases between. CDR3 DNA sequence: TGTGCCAGCAGAGGTGCCGCGGGAGGGCAAAGCTATGGCTACACCTTC. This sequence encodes CASRGAAGGQSYGYTF.

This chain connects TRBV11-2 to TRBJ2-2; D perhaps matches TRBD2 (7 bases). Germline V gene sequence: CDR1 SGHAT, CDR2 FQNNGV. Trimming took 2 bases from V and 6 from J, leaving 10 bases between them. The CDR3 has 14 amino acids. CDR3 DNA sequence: TGTGCCAGCAGCTTACTGGGGGGGCCCGGGGAGCTGTTTTTT. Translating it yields CASSLLGGPGELFF.

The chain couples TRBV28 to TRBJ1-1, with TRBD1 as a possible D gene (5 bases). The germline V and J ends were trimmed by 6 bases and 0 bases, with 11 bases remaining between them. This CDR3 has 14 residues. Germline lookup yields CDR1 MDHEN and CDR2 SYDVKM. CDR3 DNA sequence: TGTGCCAGCAGAACAGGACGGATGAACACTGAAGCTTTCTTT. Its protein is CASRTGRMNTEAFF.

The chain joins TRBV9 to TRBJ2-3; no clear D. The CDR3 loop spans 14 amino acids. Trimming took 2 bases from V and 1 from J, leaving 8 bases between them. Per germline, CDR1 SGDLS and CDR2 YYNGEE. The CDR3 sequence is CASSVEPGTDTQYF. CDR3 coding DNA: TGTGCCAGCAGCGTTGAGCCGGGCACAGATACGCAGTATTTT.

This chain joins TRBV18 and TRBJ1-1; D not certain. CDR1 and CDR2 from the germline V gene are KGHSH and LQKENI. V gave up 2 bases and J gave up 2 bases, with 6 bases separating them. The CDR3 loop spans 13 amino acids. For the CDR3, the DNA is TGTGCCAGCTCACCAGTAACTAACACTGAAGCTTTCTTT. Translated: CASSPVTNTEAFF.

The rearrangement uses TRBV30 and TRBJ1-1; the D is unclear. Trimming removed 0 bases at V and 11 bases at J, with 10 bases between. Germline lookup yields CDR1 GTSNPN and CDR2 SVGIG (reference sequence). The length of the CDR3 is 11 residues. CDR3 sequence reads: CAWSVASEAFF. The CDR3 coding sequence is TGTGCCTGGAGTGTCGCGAGTGAGGCTTTCTTT.

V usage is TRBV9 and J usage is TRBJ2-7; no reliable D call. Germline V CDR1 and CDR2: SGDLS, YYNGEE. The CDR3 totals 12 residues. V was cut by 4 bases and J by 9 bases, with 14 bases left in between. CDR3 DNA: TGTGCCAGCAGCCCCAGTGAGGTGTGGCAGTACTTC. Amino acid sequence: CASSPSEVWQYF.

CDR3 nucleotides: TGTGCCAGCAGCGTCGAGGACAGGGGGGATTATAATTCACCCCTCCACTTT. Translation: CASSVEDRGDYNSPLHF. The rearrangement uses TRBV9 and TRBJ1-6; 10 bases align to TRBD1. Germline V gene sequence: CDR1 SGDLS, CDR2 YYNGEE. The trim removed 2 bases at V and 4 bases at J, leaving 6 bases unmatched. CDR3 length: 17 amino acids.

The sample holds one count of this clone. Here the CDR3 DNA reads TGTGCCAGCAGGGAGGAGGACGGACAGAGATTCACCTATGGCTACACCTTC. This encodes CASREEDGQRFTYGYTF. The gene calls are TRBV2 and TRBJ1-2; D might be TRBD1 (6 bases). Germline V gene sequence: CDR1 SNHLY, CDR2 FYNNEI. V lost 6 bases, J lost 4 bases, and 24 bases lay in between. The CDR3 sequence is 17 residues long.

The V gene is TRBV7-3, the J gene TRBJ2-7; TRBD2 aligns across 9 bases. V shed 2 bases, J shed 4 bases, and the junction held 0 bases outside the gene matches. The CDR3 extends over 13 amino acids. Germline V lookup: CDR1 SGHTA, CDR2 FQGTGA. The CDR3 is CASSLAGGYEQYF. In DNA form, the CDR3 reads TGTGCCAGCAGCTTAGCGGGGGGGTACGAGCAGTACTTC.

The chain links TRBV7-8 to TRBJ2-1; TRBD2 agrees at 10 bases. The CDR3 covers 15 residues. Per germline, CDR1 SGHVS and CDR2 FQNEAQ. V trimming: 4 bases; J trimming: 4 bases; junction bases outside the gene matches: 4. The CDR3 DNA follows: TGTGCCAGCAGCTCCCGACTAGCGGGTTACAATGAGCAGTTCTTC. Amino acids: CASSSRLAGYNEQFF.

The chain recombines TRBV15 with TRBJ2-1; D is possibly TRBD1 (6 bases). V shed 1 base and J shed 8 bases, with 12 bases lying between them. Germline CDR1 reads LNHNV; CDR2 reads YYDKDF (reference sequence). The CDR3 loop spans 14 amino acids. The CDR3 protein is CATSRVGGRYEQFF. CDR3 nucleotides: TGTGCCACCAGCAGAGTAGGGGGTCGATATGAGCAGTTCTTC.

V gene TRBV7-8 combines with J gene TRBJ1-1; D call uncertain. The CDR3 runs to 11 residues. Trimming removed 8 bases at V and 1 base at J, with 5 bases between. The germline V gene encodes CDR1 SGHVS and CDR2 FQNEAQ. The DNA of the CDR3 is TGTGCCAGCCGAGAGAACACTGAAGCTTTCTTT. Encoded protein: CASRENTEAFF.

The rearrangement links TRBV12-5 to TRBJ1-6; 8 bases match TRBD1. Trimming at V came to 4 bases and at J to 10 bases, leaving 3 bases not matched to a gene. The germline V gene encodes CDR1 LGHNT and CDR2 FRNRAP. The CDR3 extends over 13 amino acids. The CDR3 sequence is CASGSTGESPLHF. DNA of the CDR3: TGTGCTAGTGGTTCGACAGGGGAATCACCCCTCCACTTT.

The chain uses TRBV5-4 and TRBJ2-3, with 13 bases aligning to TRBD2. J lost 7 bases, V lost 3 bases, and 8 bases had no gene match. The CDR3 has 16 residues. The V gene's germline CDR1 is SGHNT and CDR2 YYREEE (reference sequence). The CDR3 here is CASSSWTSGSIYTQYF. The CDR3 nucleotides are TGTGCCAGCAGCTCTTGGACTAGCGGGAGTATTTATACGCAGTATTTT.

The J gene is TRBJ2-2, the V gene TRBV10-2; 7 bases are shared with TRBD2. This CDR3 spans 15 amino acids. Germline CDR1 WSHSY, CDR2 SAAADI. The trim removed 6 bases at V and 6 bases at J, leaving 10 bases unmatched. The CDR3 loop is CASSWGGVSPGELFF. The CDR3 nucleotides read TGCGCCAGCAGCTGGGGGGGGGTCTCCCCCGGGGAGCTGTTTTTT.

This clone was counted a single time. CDR3 in amino acids: CASSSRGRSEQFF. The CDR3 bases are TGTGCCAGCAGTTCAAGGGGGCGAAGTGAGCAGTTCTTC. The chain uses TRBV5-8 and TRBJ2-1; TRBD1 aligns across 7 bases. J lost 9 bases, V lost 5 bases, and 8 bases had no gene match. The germline V gene encodes CDR1 SGHTS and CDR2 YDEGEE. The CDR3 runs to 13 residues. Full variable domain (rest looked up from reference TRBV5-8 and TRBJ2-1): EAGVTQSPTHLIKTRGQQATLRCSPISGHTSVYWYQQALGLGLQFLLWYDEGEERNRGNFPPRFSGRQFPNYSSELNVNALELEDSALYLCASSSRGRSEQFFGPGTRLTVL.

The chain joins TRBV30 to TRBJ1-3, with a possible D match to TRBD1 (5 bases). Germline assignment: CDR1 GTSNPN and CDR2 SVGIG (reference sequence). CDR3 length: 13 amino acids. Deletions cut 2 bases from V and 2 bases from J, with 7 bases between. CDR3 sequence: CAWSRQPGNTIYF. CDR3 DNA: TGTGCCTGGAGTCGACAGCCTGGAAACACCATATATTTT.